This record looks at one TCR beta chain sequence and its context. Some clones are missing from TCRdb's copy, which holds only in-frame ones; the method was immunoSEQ multiplex PCR. The data hold some 320,000 clones, with roughly 86% observed a single time. The data were taken from a study of blood T cell repertoires in COVID-19. The receptor comes from a woman in her twenties or thirties with COVID-19, enrolled during active disease. Sequences were obtained from peripheral blood.

The CDR3 spells CASSQDGTGVGYTF. In DNA form, the CDR3 reads TGCGCCAGCAGCCAAGACGGGACAGGGGTCGGCTACACCTTC. The rearrangement links TRBV4-1 to TRBJ1-2; TRBD1 aligns across 10 bases. The CDR3 runs 14 residues. CDR1 and CDR2 from the germline V gene are MGHRA and YSYEKL. J gave up 8 bases and V 0 bases, and 3 bases lay outside the gene matches.